Listed here are 14 T cell receptor beta chains from one sample, sequenced in a study of blood T cell repertoires in COVID-19. Produced via immunoSEQ multiplex PCR; TCRdb's table is partial and in-frame only. Among 200,000 to 250,000 clones listed, about 78% were seen once. The sequenced sample was peripheral blood. The receptors shown here come from a woman in her sixties or seventies with acute or convalescent COVID-19.

The rearrangement links TRBV11-2 to TRBJ2-4; tentatively, D is TRBD1 (5 bases). V was cut by 0 bases and J by 9 bases, with 6 bases left in between. This CDR3 has 12 amino acids. CDR1 SGHAT and CDR2 FQNNGV come from the germline V gene. The CDR3 coding sequence is TGTGCCAGCAGCTTAGACAGGGCCATTCAGTACTTC. It encodes CASSLDRAIQYF.

V usage is TRBV7-2 and J usage is TRBJ2-2, with TRBD1 matching over 7 bases. CDR1 SGHTA and CDR2 FQGNSA come from the germline V gene. This CDR3 is built from 14 residues. V dropped 6 bases and J dropped 7; count of bases not matched to a gene: 8. The CDR3 nucleotides are TGTGCCAGCAGACTCAACAGGGGTGACGGGGAGCTGTTTTTT. Translated: CASRLNRGDGELFF.

This chain connects TRBV6-5 to TRBJ1-1; the D is unclear. The V gene's germline CDR1 is MNHEY and CDR2 SVGAGI. V was trimmed by 2 bases and J by 3 bases, leaving 10 bases between them. The CDR3 contains 14 residues. The CDR3: CASSYRLYDTEAFF. The CDR3 DNA follows: TGTGCCAGCAGTTACCGTCTATATGACACTGAAGCTTTCTTT.

This clone was counted only a few times. The J gene is TRBJ1-6, the V gene TRBV2; tentatively, D is TRBD1 (5 bases). The CDR3 is 13 amino acids. Germline V gene sequence: CDR1 SNHLY, CDR2 FYNNEI. V was shortened by 11 bases and J by 6 bases, with 14 bases between the two germline ends. The CDR3 sequence: CASQPGGNSPLHF. CDR3 coding DNA: TGTGCCTCCCAACCGGGGGGTAATTCACCCCTCCACTTT. The whole variable domain, filled in from reference TRBV2 and TRBJ1-6, reads EPEVTQTPSHQVTQMGQEVILRCVPISNHLYFYWYRQILGQKVEFLVSFYNNEISEKSEIFDDQFSVERPDGSNFTLKIRSTKLEDSAMYFCASQPGGNSPLHFGNGTRLTVT.

This clone was detected only a few times. The rearrangement links TRBV6-5 to TRBJ1-1; the match to TRBD1 covers 8 bases. This CDR3 has 15 amino acids. Germline CDR1 and CDR2: MNHEY and SVGAGI. J gave up 5 bases and V 6 bases, and 11 bases lay outside the gene matches. Here the CDR3 reads CASRAWGDRRTEAFF. The CDR3 DNA reads as TGTGCCAGCAGAGCCTGGGGGGACAGGAGAACTGAAGCTTTCTTT.

V gene TRBV2 combines with J gene TRBJ2-1, with a possible D match to TRBD1 (5 bases). The CDR3 runs 16 residues. Germline CDR1 is SNHLY and CDR2 is FYNNEI. Trimming left V 6 bases short and J 7 bases short, with 22 bases between. The CDR3 DNA follows: TGTGCCAGCAGCCTCACGACTCCCGTGAAGGGGAATGAGCAGTTCTTC. Its protein product is CASSLTTPVKGNEQFF.

The chain combines TRBV13 with TRBJ2-1; weak D call: TRBD1 (5 bases). V gave up 5 bases and J gave up 4 bases, with 12 bases separating them. Per germline, CDR1 PRHDT and CDR2 FYEKMQ (reference sequence). This CDR3 is built from 14 residues. CDR3 protein: CASSAQTAYNEQFF. CDR3 sequence (DNA): TGTGCCAGCAGCGCCCAGACAGCTTACAATGAGCAGTTCTTC.

The chain couples TRBV2 to TRBJ2-5, with 10 bases aligning to TRBD2. Losses at the gene ends were 4 bases for V and 5 bases for J; bases not matched to a gene: 7. Germline V gives CDR1 SNHLY, CDR2 FYNNEI. CDR3 length: 15 residues. CDR3 loop: CASSGSSGGAETQYF. CDR3 nucleotides: TGTGCCAGCAGTGGTTCGAGCGGGGGGGCGGAGACCCAGTACTTC.

In its sample, this clone was seen a few times. This chain connects TRBV9 to TRBJ2-1, with a tentative D call TRBD2 (6 bases). Per germline, CDR1 SGDLS and CDR2 YYNGEE. This CDR3 has 15 residues. Trimming took 2 bases from V and 4 from J, leaving 13 bases between them. The CDR3 here is CASSVGTGKYNEQFF. The CDR3, as DNA: TGTGCCAGCAGCGTCGGGACTGGCAAGTACAATGAGCAGTTCTTC.

The CDR3 nucleotides are TGTGCCAGCAGTGAGTTCGCGGGACAGGGGTTCAATGAGCAGTTCTTC. The encoded protein is CASSEFAGQGFNEQFF. The rearrangement joins TRBV6-1 to TRBJ2-1; 10 bases agree with TRBD1. V lost 3 bases and J lost 6; bases outside the gene matches: 8. The CDR3 covers 16 residues. Per germline, CDR1 MNHNS and CDR2 SASEGT.

This clone was counted a single time. The chain uses TRBV19 and TRBJ2-7; D perhaps matches TRBD2 (6 bases). The CDR3 is 15 residues long. Trimming stripped 7 bases from V and 4 bases from J, with 20 bases between. In germline, CDR1 is LNHDA, CDR2 SQIVND (reference sequence). In nucleotides, the CDR3 is TGTGCCAGTACCCTCGTTGGCGGGGCTGAATACGAGCAGTACTTC. It yields the protein CASTLVGGAEYEQYF.

The chain recombines TRBV7-9 with TRBJ1-3; D ambiguous. Germline V gives CDR1 SEHNR, CDR2 FQNEAQ (reference sequence). The CDR3 extends over 16 amino acids. Trimming pared 7 bases from V and 0 bases from J, leaving 16 bases between. Written as DNA, the CDR3 is TGTGCCAGCATCATATCAACAGTTACCTCTGGAAACACCATATATTTT. Translated, it gives CASIISTVTSGNTIYF.

The chain carries TRBV11-2 and TRBJ2-7; 9 bases fit TRBD1. CDR1 is SGHAT and CDR2 is FQNNGV in the germline V gene. V lost 7 bases to trimming and J lost 6 bases; unmatched junction nucleotides: 7. The CDR3 runs 13 residues. CDR3 protein: CASIAQGAGEQYF. As DNA, the CDR3 is TGTGCCAGCATCGCACAGGGGGCGGGCGAGCAGTACTTC.

The genes are TRBV6-5 and TRBJ1-6; D call uncertain. V lost 8 bases and J 4 bases, leaving 12 bases between the germline ends. Germline CDR1 and CDR2: MNHEY and SVGAGI. The CDR3 contains 14 residues. In DNA form, the CDR3 reads TGTGCCAGCGGAGGTCGGGTGTATAATTCACCCCTCCACTTT. This gives the protein CASGGRVYNSPLHF.